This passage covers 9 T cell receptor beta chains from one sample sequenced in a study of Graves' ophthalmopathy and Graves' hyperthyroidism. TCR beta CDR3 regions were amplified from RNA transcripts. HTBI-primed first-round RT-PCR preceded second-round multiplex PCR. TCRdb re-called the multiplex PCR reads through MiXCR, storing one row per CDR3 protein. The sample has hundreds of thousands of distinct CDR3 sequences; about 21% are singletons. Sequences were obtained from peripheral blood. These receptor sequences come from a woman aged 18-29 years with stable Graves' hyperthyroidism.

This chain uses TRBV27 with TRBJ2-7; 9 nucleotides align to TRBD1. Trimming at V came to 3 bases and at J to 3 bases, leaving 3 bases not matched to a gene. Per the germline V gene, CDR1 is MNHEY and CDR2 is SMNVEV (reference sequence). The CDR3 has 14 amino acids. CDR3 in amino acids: CASSFRDRDYEQYF. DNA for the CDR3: TGTGCCAGCAGTTTTAGGGACAGGGACTACGAGCAGTACTTC.

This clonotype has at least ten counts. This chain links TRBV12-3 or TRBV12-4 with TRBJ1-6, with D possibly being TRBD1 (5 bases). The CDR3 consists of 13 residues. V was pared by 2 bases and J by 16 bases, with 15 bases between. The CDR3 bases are TGTGCCAGCAGTTTACAGTCGGGGGAGCTACTCCACTTT. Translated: CASSLQSGELLHF.

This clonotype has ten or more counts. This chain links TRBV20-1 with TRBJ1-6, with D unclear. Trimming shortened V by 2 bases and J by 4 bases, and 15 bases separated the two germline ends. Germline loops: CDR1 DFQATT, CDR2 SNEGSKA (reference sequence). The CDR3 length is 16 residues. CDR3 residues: CSARWPEWGYNSPLHF. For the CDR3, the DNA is TGCAGTGCTAGATGGCCCGAGTGGGGATATAATTCACCCCTCCACTTT.

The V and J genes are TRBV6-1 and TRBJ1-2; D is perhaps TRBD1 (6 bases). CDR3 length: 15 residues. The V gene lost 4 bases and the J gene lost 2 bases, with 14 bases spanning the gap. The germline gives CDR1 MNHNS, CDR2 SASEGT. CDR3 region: CASSAVAGANYGYTF. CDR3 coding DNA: TGTGCCAGCAGTGCCGTAGCGGGGGCGAACTATGGCTACACCTTC.

The CDR3 region has the DNA TGTGCCAGCTCACCACCAGGGTCCCCCGGAAGCGGCGGGGAGCTGTTTTTT. It is translated as CASSPPGSPGSGGELFF. The V call is TRBV18, the J call TRBJ2-2; D may be TRBD2 (5 bases). The V and J ends lost 0 bases and 7 bases respectively, with 18 bases between them. The CDR3 runs 17 residues. Germline V gene data show CDR1 as KGHSH and CDR2 as LQKENI.

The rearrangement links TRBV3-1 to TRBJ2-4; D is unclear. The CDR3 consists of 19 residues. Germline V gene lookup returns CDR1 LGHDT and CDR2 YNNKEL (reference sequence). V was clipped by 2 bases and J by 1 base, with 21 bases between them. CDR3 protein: CASSQKNLARVLAKNIQYF. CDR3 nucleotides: TGTGCCAGCAGCCAAAAAAACTTGGCGAGAGTACTGGCCAAAAACATTCAGTACTTC.

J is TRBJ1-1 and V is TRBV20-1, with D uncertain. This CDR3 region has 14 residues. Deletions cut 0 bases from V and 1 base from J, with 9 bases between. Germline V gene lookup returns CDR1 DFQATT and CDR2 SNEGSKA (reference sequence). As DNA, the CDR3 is TGCAGTGCTAGAGAGGTACAGACGAACACTGAAGCTTTCTTT. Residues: CSAREVQTNTEAFF.

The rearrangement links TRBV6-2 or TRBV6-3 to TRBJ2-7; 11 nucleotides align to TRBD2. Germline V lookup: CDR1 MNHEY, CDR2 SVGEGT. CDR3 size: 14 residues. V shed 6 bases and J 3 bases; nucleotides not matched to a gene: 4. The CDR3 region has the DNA TGTGCCAGCAGCTGGACTAGCGGGTACTACGAGCAGTACTTC. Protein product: CASSWTSGYYEQYF.

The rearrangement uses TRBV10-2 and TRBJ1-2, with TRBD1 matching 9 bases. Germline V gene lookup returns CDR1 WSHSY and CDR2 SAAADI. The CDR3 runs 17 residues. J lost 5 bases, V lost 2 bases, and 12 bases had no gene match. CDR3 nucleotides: TGCGCCAGCAGTGAGGCCCTCACCGGGACAGGGCGTTATGGCTACACCTTC. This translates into CASSEALTGTGRYGYTF.